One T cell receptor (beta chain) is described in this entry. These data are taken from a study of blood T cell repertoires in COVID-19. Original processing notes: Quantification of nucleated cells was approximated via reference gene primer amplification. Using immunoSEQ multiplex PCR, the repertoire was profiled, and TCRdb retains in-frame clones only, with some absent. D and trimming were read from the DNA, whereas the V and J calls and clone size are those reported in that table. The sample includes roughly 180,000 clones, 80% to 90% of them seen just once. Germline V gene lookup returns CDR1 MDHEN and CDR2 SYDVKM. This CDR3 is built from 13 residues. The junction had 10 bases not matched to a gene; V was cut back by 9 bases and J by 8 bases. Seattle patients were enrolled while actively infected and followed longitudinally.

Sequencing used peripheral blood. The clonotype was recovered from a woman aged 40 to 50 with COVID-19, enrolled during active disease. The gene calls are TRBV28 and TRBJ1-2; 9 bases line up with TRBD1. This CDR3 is CASVNADRGGYTF. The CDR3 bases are TGTGCCAGTGTGAATGCGGACAGGGGAGGCTACACCTTC.